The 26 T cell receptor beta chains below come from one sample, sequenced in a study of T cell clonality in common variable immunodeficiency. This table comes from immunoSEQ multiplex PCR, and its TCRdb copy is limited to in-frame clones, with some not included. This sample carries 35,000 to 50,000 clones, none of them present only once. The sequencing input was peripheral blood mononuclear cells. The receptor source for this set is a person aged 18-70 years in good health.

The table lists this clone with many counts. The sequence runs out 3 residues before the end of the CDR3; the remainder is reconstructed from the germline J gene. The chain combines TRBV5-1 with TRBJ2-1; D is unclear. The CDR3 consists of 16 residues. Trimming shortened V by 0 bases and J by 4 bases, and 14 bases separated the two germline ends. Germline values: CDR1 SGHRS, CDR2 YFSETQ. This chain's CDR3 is CASSLGGLRLYNEQFF. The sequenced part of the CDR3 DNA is TGCGCCAGCAGCTTGGGTGGCCTAAGACTTTACAATGAG. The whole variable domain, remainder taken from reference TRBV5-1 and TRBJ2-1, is KAGVTQTPRYLIKTRGQQVTLSCSPISGHRSVSWYQQTPGQGLQFLFEYFSETQRNKGNFPGRFSGRQFSNSRSEMNVSTLELGDSALYLCASSLGGLRLYNEQFFGPGTRLTVL.

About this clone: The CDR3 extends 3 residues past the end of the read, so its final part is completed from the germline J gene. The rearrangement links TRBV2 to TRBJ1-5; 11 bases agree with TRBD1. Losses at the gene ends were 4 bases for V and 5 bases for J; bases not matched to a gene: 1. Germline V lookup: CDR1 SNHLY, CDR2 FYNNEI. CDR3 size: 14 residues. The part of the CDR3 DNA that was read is TGTGCCAGCAGTGGGGACAGGGGGTATCAGCCC. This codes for CASSGDRGYQP. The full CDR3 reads CASSGDRGYQPQHF.

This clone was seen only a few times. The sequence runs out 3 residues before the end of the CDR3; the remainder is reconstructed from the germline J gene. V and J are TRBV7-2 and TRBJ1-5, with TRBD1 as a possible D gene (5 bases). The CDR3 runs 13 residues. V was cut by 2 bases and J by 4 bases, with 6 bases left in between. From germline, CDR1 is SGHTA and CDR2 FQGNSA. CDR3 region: CASSLRQNQPQHF. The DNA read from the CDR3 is TGTGCCAGCAGCTTAAGACAGAATCAGCCC.

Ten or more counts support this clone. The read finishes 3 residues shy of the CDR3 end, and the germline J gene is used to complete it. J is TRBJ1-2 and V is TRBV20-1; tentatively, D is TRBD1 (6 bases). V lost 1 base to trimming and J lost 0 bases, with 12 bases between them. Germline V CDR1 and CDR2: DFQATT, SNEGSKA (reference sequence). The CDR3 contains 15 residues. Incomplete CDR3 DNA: TGCAGTGCTAGAGCTGGGGGCGGACCTAACTATGGC. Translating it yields CSARAGGGPNYG. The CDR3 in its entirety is CSARAGGGPNYGYTF.

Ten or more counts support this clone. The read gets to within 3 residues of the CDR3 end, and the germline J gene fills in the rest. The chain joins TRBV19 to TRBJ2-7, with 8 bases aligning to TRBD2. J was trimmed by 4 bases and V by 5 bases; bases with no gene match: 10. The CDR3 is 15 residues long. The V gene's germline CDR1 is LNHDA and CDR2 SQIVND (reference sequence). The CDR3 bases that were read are TGTGCCAGTAGTTCTACTAGCGGACTTCCTTACGAG. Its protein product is CASSSTSGLPYE. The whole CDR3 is CASSSTSGLPYEQYF.

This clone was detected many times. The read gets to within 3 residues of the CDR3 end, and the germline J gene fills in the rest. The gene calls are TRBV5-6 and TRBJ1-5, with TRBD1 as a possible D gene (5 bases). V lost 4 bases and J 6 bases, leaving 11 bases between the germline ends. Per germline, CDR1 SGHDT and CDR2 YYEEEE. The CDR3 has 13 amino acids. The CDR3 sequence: CASSTQGSQPQHF. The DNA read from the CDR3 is TGTGCCAGCAGCACGCAGGGTAGTCAGCCC.

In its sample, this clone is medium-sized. CDR3 loop: CASRLAGDTQYF. Partial CDR3 DNA: TGTGCCAGTAGACTAGCGGGAGATACG. J is TRBJ2-3 and V is TRBV19; 9 nucleotides match TRBD2. The observed sequence ends 3 residues before the CDR3 terminus, with the missing tail filled in from the germline J gene. Germline lookup yields CDR1 LNHDA and CDR2 SQIVND (reference sequence). Losses at the gene ends were 6 bases for V and 5 bases for J; bases not matched to a gene: 0. The CDR3 is 12 amino acids.

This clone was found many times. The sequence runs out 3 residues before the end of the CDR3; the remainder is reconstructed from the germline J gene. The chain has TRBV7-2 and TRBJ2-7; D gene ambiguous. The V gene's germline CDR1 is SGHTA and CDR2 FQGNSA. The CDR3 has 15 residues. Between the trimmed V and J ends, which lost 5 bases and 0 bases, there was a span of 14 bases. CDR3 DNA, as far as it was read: TGTGCCAGCAGCCGCCCGACTGGAAGCTCCTACGAG. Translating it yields CASSRPTGSSYE. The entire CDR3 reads CASSRPTGSSYEQYF.

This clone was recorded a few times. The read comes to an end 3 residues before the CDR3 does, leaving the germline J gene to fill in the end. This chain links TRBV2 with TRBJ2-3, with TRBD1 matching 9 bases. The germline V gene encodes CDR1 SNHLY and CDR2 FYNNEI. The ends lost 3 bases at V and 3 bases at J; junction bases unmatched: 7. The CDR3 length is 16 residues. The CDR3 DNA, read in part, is TGTGCCAGCAGTGACATGGACAGGGGACTTACAGATACG. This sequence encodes CASSDMDRGLTDT. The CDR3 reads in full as CASSDMDRGLTDTQYF.

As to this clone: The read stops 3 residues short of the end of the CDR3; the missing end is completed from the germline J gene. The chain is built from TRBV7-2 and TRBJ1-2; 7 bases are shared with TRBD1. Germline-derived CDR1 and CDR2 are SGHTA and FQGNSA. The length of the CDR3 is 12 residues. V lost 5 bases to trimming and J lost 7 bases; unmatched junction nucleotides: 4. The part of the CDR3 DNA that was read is TGTGCCAGCAGCGTCCCAGGGGGTGGC. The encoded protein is CASSVPGGG. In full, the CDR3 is CASSVPGGGYTF.

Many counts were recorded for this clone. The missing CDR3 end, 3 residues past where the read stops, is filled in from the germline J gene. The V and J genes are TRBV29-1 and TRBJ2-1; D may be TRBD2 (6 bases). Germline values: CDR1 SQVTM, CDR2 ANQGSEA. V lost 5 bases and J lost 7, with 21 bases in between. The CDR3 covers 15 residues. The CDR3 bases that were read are TGCAGCGTTCACCTAGGGCTAGCGAAAGAGAATGAG. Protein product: CSVHLGLAKENE. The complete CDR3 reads CSVHLGLAKENEQFF.

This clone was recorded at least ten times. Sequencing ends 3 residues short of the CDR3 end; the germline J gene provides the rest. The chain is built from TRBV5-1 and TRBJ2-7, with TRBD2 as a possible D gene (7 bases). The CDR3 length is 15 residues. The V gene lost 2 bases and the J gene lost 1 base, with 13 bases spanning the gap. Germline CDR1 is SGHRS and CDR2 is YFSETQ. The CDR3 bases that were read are TGCGCCAGCAGCTTAGGGGGAGGGTGGTCCTACGAG. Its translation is CASSLGGGWSYE. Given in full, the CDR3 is CASSLGGGWSYEQYF.

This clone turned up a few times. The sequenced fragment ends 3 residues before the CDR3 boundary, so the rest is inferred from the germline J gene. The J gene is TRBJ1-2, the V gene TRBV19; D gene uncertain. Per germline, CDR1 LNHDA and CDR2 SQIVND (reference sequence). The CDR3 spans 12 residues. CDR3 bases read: TGTGCCAGTAGTATATCGGGGAACGAC. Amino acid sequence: CASSISGND. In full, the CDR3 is CASSISGNDYTF. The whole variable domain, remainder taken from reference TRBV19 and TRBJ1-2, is DGGITQSPKYLFRKEGQNVTLSCEQNLNHDAMYWYRQDPGQGLRLIYYSQIVNDFQKGDIAEGYSVSREKKESFPLTVTSAQKNPTAFYLCASSISGNDYTFGSGTRLTVV.

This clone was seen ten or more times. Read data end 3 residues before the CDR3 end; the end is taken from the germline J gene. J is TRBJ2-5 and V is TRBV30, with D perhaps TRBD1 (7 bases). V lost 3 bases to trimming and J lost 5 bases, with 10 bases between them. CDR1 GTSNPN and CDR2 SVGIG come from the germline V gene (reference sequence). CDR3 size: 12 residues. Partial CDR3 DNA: TGTGCCTGGAGGGCAGGGGGGGAGACC. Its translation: CAWRAGGET. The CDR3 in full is CAWRAGGETQYF.

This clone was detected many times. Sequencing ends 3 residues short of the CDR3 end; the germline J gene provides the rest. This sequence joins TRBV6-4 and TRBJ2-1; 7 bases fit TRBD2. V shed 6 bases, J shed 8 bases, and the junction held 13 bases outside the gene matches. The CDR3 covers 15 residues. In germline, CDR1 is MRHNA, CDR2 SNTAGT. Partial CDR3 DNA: TGTGCCAGCAGCCCCCGGGGAGGGAGTTCCGATGAG. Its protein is CASSPRGGSSDE. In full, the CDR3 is CASSPRGGSSDEQFF.

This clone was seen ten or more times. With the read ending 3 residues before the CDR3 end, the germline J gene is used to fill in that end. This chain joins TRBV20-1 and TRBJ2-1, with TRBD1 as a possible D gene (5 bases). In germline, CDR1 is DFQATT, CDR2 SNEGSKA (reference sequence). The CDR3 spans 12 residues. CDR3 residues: CSFQGSANEQFF. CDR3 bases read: TGCAGCTTTCAGGGAAGTGCCAATGAG.

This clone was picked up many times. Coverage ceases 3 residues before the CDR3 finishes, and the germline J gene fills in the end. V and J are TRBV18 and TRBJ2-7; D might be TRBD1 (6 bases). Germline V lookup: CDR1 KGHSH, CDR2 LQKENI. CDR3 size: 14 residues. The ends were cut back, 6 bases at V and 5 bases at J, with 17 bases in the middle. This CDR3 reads CASSRAGVVDEQYF. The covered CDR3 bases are TGTGCCAGCTCTCGCGCAGGGGTGGTGGACGAG. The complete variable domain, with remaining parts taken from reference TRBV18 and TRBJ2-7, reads NAGVMQNPRHLVRRRGQEARLRCSPMKGHSHVYWYRQLPEEGLKFMVYLQKENIIDESGMPKERFSAEFPKEGPSILRIQQVVRGDSAAYFCASSRAGVVDEQYFGPGTRLTVT.

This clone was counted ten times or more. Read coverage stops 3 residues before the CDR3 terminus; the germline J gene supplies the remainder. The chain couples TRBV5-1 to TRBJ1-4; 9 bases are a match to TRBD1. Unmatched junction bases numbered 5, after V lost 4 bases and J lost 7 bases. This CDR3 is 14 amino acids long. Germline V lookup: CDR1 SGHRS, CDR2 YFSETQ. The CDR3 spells CASSPGQGSEKLFF. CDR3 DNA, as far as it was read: TGCGCCAGCAGCCCAGGACAGGGGAGTGAAAAA. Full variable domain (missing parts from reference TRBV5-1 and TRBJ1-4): KAGVTQTPRYLIKTRGQQVTLSCSPISGHRSVSWYQQTPGQGLQFLFEYFSETQRNKGNFPGRFSGRQFSNSRSEMNVSTLELGDSALYLCASSPGQGSEKLFFGSGTQLSVL.

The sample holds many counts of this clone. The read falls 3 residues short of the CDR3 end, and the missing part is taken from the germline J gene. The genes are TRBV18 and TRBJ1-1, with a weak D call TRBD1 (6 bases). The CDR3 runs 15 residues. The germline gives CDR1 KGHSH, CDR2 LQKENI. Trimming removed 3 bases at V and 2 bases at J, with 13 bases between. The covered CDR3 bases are TGTGCCAGCTCACCCCACCCGGACAGAAACACTGAA. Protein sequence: CASSPHPDRNTE. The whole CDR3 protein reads CASSPHPDRNTEAFF. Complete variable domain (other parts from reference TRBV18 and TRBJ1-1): NAGVMQNPRHLVRRRGQEARLRCSPMKGHSHVYWYRQLPEEGLKFMVYLQKENIIDESGMPKERFSAEFPKEGPSILRIQQVVRGDSAAYFCASSPHPDRNTEAFFGQGTRLTVV.

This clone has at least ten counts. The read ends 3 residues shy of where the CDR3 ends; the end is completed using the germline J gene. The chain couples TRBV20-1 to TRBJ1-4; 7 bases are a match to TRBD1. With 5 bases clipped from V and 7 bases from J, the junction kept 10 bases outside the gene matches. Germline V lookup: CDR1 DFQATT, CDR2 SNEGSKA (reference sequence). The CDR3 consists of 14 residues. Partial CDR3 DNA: TGCAGTGCTTCCGACGCAGGGGGAAGTGAAAAA. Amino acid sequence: CSASDAGGSEK. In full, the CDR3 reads CSASDAGGSEKLFF.

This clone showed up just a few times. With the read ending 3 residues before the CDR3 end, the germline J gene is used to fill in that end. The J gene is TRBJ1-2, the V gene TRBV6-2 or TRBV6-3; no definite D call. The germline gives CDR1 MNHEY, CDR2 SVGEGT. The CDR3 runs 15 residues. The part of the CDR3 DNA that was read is TGTGCCAGCACCACCACTAGCGCCTCCTACAATGAC. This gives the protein CASTTTSASYND. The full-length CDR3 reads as CASTTTSASYNDYTF.

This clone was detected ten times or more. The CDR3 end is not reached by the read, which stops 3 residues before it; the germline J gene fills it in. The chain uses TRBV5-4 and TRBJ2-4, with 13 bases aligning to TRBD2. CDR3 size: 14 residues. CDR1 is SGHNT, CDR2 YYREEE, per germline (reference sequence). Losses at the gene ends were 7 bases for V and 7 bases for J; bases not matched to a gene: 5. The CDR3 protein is CASGLAGVGNIQYF. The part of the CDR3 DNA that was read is TGTGCCAGCGGACTAGCGGGAGTAGGGAACATT.

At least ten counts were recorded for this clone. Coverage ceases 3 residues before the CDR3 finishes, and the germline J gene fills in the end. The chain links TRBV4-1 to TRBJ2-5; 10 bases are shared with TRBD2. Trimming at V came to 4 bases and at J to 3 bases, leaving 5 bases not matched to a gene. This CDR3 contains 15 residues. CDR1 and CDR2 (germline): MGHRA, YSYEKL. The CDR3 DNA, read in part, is TGCGCCAGCAGCCCTATGGGACTAGCGAAAGAGACC. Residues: CASSPMGLAKET. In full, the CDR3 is CASSPMGLAKETQYF.

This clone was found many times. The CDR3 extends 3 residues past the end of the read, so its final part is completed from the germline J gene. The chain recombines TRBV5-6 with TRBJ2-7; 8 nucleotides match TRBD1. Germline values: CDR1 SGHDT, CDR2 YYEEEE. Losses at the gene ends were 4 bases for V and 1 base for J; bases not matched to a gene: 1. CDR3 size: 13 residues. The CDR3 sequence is CASSRTGSYEQYF. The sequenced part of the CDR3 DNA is TGTGCCAGCAGCCGGACAGGGTCCTACGAG.

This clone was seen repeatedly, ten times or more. The CDR3 sequence: CASSLGQENTGELFF. The CDR3 bases that were read are TGCGCCAGCAGCCTGGGACAGGAGAACACCGGGGAG. The rearrangement joins TRBV5-1 to TRBJ2-2; TRBD1 matches at 8 bases. The read halts 3 residues ahead of the CDR3 end, with the missing end drawn from the germline J gene. CDR1 and CDR2 from the germline V gene are SGHRS and YFSETQ. The V and J ends lost 4 bases and 1 base, in that order; junction bases with no gene match: 3. The CDR3 is made up of 15 amino acids.

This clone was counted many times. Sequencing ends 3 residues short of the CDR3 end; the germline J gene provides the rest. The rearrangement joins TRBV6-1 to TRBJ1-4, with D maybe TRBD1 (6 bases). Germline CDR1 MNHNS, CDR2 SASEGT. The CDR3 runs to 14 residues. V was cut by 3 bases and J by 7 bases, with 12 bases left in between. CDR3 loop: CASSDRGSVEKLFF. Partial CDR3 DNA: TGTGCCAGCAGTGACAGGGGTTCAGTTGAAAAA.